Presented here are 6 T cell receptor beta chains from one specimen sequenced in a study of cytomegalovirus exposure and HLA in healthy donors. Libraries were prepared by immunoSEQ multiplex PCR; TCRdb keeps only in-frame clonotypes and omits some of them. Among under 200,000 clones, about 90% were seen once, and the ten largest hold around 2.7%. The sample comprised PBMCs. Every receptor here comes from a woman between 18 and 29 years old in good health and CMV-seropositive.

The rearrangement joins TRBV19 to TRBJ2-7; 11 nucleotides match TRBD2. Trimming at V came to 3 bases and at J to 1 base, leaving 11 bases not matched to a gene. Germline V CDR1 and CDR2: LNHDA, SQIVND (reference sequence). The CDR3 has 18 amino acids. The DNA for the CDR3 is TGTGCCAGTAGTATCGGATGGGGACTAGCGGAAAAATCCTACGAGCAGTACTTC. Translation gives CASSIGWGLAEKSYEQYF.

The chain has TRBV5-1 and TRBJ1-1; D is perhaps TRBD1 (6 bases). V was cut by 3 bases and J by 5 bases, with 11 bases left in between. This CDR3 comprises 13 residues. CDR1 is SGHRS and CDR2 is YFSETQ in the germline V gene. CDR3 coding DNA: TGCGCCAGCAGCTGGACCAGGGGTACTGAAGCTTTCTTT. Protein product: CASSWTRGTEAFF.

The rearrangement joins TRBV6-1 to TRBJ1-6; D not resolved. The germline gives CDR1 MNHNS, CDR2 SASEGT. The germline V and J ends were trimmed by 4 bases and 7 bases, with 17 bases remaining between them. The CDR3 has 16 residues. Here the CDR3 DNA reads TGTGCCAGCAGTGGGCAAGTGGAGGAAAGAAATTCACCCCTCCACTTT. As protein: CASSGQVEERNSPLHF.

The V gene is TRBV6-5, the J gene TRBJ1-2; D may be TRBD1 (5 bases). Trimming took 4 bases from V and 3 from J, leaving 9 bases between them. There are 13 residues in the CDR3. CDR1 MNHEY and CDR2 SVGAGI come from the germline V gene. The CDR3 loop is CASSWAGYYGYTF. The CDR3, as DNA: TGTGCCAGCAGTTGGGCAGGGTACTATGGCTACACCTTC.

The rearrangement uses TRBV15 and TRBJ1-5; no clear D gene. This CDR3 spans 15 amino acids. V lost 0 bases and J lost 0, with 6 bases in between. Germline-derived CDR1 and CDR2 are LNHNV and YYDKDF (reference sequence). CDR3 nucleotide sequence: TGTGCCACCAGCAGAGATACCTATAGCAATCAGCCCCAGCATTTT. Its protein is CATSRDTYSNQPQHF. The full variable domain, completed using reference TRBV15 and TRBJ1-5, is DAMVIQNPRYQVTQFGKPVTLSCSQTLNHNVMYWYQQKSSQAPKLLFHYYDKDFNNEADTPDNFQSRRPNTSFCFLDIRSPGLGDTAMYLCATSRDTYSNQPQHFGDGTRLSIL.

The chain recombines TRBV5-6 with TRBJ2-7; 9 bases line up with TRBD2. The germline CDR1 and CDR2 sequences are SGHDT and YYEEEE. The trim removed 3 bases at V and 5 bases at J, leaving 3 bases unmatched. The CDR3 is made up of 13 amino acids. This CDR3 reads CASSWTSEDEQYF. In DNA, the CDR3 is TGTGCCAGCAGCTGGACTAGCGAAGACGAGCAGTACTTC.